This TCR beta chain originates from a study of cytotoxic CD8 clonotypes in ibrutinib-treated CLL. Study in general: Patient counts were approximately 12 relapsed/refractory, more than 14 treatment-naive and around 17 IGHV unmutated. Following a median roughly 13 months of treatment, with a range of 6 to 36, response samples were taken.

The assay was immunoSEQ multiplex PCR, and TCRdb's table has in-frame clones only and misses some. The sample has 150,000 to 200,000 clones, 88% seen once. Trimming removed 7 bases from V and 0 bases from J, with 10 bases in between. This CDR3 has 14 amino acids. The germline V gene has CDR1 SGHRS and CDR2 YFSETQ. The chain recombines TRBV5-1 with TRBJ2-2; no definite D call. Sequencing used PBMCs, obtained at disease progression, from a patient treated with ibrutinib. The source is a human donor with chronic lymphocytic leukemia. The DNA of the CDR3 is TGCGCCAGCGTAAGCGAGCCGAACACCGGGGAGCTGTTTTTT. Amino acid sequence: CASVSEPNTGELFF.